This T cell receptor beta chain was retrieved from a study of OX40 agonist ivuxolimab in advanced cancers. This CDR3 has 14 residues. After removal of 5 bases from V and 5 bases from J, the junction contained 8 bases not matched to a gene. Germline lookup yields CDR1 LNHDA and CDR2 SQIVND (reference sequence). Only in-frame clones appear in the TCRdb table, and some are missing; sequencing was by immunoSEQ multiplex PCR. Of tens of thousands of clones in the sample, 82% were seen once. The source was CD4+ or CD8+ T cells sorted from blood, collected in a trial of the OX40 agonist ivuxolimab. The clonotype originates from an adult with an advanced solid tumor such as melanoma, head and neck, liver or kidney cancer. The J gene is TRBJ2-5, the V gene TRBV19, with TRBD1 matching 7 bases. CDR3 in amino acids: CASSPRTGQETQYF. Written as DNA, the CDR3 is TGTGCCAGTAGTCCCCGGACAGGCCAGGAGACCCAGTACTTC.